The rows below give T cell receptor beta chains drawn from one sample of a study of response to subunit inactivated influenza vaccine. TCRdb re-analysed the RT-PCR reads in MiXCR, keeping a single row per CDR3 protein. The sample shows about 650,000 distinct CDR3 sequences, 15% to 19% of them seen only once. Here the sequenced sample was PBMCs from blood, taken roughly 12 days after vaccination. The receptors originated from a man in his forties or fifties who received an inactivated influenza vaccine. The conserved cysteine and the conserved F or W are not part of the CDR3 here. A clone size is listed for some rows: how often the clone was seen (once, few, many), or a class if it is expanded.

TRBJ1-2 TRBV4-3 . ASSQGAGGSYGYT
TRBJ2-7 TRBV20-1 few SANPFGLAGDEQY
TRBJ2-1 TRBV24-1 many ATSDPRQNNEQF
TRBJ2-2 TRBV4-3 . ASSQSGTDNTGELF
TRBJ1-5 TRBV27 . ASSPRDRVLSQPQH
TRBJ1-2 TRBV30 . AWSALGRGQNGYT
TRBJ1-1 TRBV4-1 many ASSQDTGAGAF
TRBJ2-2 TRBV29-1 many SVDAVGDTGELF
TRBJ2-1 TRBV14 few ASSQTSGFNNEQF
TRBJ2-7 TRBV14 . ASSPQGLAATYEQY
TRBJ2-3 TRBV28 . ASRRLAGRSTDTQY
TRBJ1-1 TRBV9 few ASSAGQANTEAF
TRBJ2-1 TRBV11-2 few ASSSLGLAGVLF
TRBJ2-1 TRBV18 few ASSPFNDNRGAYEQF
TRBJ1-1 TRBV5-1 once ASAAYGGREAF
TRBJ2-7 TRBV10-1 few ASSVGQGVREQY
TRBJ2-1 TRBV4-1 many ASSQPRRGVEQF
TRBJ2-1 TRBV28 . ASSLNGPYNEQF
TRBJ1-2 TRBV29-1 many SVEHPGQGPIDYGYT
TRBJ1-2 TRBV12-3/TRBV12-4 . ASTLRPKGYT
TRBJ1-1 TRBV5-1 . ASSLVGDNTEAF
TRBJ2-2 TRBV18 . ASRTSGNDGELF
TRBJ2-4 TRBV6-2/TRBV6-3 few ASSYSSGWDIQY
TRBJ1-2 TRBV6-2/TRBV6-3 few ASSTPTGNYGYT
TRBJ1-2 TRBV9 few ASSVGQGANYGYT
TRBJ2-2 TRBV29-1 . SVSPSGDNTGELF
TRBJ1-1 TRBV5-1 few ASSRNGQANTEAF
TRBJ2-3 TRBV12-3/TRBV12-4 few ASSFGEWTDTQY
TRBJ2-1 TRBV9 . ASSVTGGSSYNEQF
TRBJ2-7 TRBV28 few ASRRTGTVTYEQY
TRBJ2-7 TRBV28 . ATTEYTYEQY
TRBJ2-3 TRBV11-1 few ASSPGLAGGTSTDTQY
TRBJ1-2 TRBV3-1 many ASSLRRIPGYGYT
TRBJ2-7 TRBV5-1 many ASSLDTGAYEQY
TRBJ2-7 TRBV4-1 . ASSQISGGAHEQY
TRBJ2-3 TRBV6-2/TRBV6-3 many ASRPGLAGVDTQY
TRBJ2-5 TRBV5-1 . ASSGGASDQETQY
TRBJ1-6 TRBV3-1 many ASSQDRGLQESYNSPLH
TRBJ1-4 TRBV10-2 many ASAGQDVSNEKLF
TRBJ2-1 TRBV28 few ASSLTGFSNEQF
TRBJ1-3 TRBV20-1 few SASLSPGNTIY
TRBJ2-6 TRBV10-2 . ASSADRRSGANVLT
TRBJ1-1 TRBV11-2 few ASSSSATGGRAEAF
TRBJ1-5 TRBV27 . ASSVLQGPQH
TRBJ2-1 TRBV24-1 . ATSGLGTASYNEQF
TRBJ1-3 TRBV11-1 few ASSGVRAERRSGNTIY
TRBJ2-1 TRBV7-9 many ASSLAPGLAGNEQF
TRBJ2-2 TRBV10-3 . AISDLGTGELF
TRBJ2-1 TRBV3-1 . ASSRPGSYNEQF
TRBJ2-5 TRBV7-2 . ASNWGQGAETQY
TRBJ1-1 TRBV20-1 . SARDWNGEAF
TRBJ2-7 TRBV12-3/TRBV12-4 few ASSFGQGATAYEQY
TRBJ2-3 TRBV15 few ATSRSGAPHTQY
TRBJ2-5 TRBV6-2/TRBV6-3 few ASSLGQLGTQY